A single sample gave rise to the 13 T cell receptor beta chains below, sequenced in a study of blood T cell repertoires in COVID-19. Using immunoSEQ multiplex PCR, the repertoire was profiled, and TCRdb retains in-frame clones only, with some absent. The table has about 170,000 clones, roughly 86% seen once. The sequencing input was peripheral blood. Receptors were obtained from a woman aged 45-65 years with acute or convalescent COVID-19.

CDR3: CASSFVFGEQYF. In nucleotides, the CDR3 is TGTGCCAGCAGTTTCGTTTTCGGCGAGCAGTACTTC. The chain joins TRBV6-5 to TRBJ2-7; D not certain. Trimming left V 4 bases short and J 6 bases short, with 10 bases between. CDR3 size: 12 residues. Germline V gene data show CDR1 as MNHEY and CDR2 as SVGAGI.

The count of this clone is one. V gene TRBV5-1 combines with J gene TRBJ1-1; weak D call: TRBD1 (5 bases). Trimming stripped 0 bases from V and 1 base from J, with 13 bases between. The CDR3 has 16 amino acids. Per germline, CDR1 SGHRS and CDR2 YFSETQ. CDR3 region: CASSLDVQGGNTEAFF. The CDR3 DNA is TGCGCCAGCAGCTTGGATGTCCAGGGAGGGAACACTGAAGCTTTCTTT.

CDR3 residues: CASSQGRLKQGAHEQYF. The CDR3 DNA follows: TGTGCCAGCAGCCAAGGAAGGTTGAAACAGGGGGCCCACGAGCAGTACTTC. The V gene is TRBV14, the J gene TRBJ2-7; 9 bases align to TRBD1. The CDR3 runs 17 residues. CDR1 and CDR2 from the germline V gene are SGHDN and FVKESK. The ends lost 1 base at V and 5 bases at J; junction bases unmatched: 12. The full variable domain, its missing parts supplied by reference TRBV14 and TRBJ2-7, is EAGVTQFPSHSVIEKGQTVTLRCDPISGHDNLYWYRRVMGKEIKFLLHFVKESKQDESGMPNNRFLAERTGGTYSTLKVQPAELEDSGVYFCASSQGRLKQGAHEQYFGPGTRLTVT.

CDR3 sequence (DNA): TGTGCCACCAGCCCGGGACTAGCGGGGGAAGAGACCCAGTACTTC. Translating gives CATSPGLAGEETQYF. J is TRBJ2-5 and V is TRBV24-1; TRBD2 matches 14 bases. After removal of 7 bases from V and 3 bases from J, the junction contained 3 bases not matched to a gene. CDR1 and CDR2 (germline): KGHDR, SFDVKD. This CDR3 is built from 15 residues.

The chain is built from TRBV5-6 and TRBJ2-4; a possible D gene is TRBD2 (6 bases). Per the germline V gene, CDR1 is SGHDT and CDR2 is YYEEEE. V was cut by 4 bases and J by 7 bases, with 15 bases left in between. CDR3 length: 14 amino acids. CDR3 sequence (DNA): TGTGCCAGCAGCCGACCAGAGACTAGGAACATTCAGTACTTC. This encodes CASSRPETRNIQYF.

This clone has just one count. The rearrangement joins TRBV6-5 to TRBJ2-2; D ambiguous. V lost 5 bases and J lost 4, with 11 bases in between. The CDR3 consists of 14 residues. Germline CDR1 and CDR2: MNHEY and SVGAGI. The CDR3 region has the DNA TGTGCCAGCAGTCCCCAGTTTGCCACCGGGGAGCTGTTTTTT. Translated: CASSPQFATGELFF.

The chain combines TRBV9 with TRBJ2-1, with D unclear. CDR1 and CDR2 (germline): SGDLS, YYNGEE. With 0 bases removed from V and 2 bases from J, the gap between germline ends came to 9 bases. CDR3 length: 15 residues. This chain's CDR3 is CASSVGGRTYNEQFF. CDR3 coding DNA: TGTGCCAGCAGCGTAGGCGGCCGGACCTACAATGAGCAGTTCTTC.

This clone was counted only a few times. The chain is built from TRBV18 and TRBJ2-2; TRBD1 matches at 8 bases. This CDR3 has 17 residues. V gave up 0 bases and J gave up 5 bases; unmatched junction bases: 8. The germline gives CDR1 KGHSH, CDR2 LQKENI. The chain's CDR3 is CASSPPGTGRLTGELFF. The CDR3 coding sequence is TGTGCCAGCTCACCACCCGGGACAGGAAGATTAACCGGGGAGCTGTTTTTT.

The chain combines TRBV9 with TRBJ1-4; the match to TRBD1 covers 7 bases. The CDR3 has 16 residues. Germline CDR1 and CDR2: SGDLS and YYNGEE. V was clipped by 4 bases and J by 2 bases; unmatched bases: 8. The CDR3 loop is CASSTRSQGTNEKLFF. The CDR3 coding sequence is TGTGCCAGCAGCACCCGCTCACAGGGGACTAATGAAAAACTGTTTTTT.

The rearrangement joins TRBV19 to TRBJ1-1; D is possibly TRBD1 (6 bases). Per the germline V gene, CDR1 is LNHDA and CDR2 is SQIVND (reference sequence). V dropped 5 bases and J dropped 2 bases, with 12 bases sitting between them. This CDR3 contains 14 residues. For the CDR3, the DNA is TGTGCCAGTAGTCCTCGGGACACTAACACTGAAGCTTTCTTT. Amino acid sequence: CASSPRDTNTEAFF.

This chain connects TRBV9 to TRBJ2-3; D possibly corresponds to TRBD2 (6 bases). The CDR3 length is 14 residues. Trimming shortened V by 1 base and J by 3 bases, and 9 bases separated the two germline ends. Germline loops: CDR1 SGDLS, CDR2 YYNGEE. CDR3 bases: TGTGCCAGCAGCGTAAGACTAGTAACAGATACGCAGTATTTT. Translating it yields CASSVRLVTDTQYF.

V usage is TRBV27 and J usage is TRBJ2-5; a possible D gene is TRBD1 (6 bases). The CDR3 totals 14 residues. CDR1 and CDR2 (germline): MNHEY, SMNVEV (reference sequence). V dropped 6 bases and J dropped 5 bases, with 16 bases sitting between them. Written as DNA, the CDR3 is TGTGCCAGCAGCGTGCCGGGACAAGGGGAGACCCAGTACTTC. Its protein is CASSVPGQGETQYF.

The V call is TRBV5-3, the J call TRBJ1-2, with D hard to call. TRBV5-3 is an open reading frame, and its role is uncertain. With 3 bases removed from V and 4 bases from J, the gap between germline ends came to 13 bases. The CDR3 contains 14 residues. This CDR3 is CARSCRRGGYGYTF. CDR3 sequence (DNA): TGTGCCAGAAGCTGCCGGCGTGGAGGCTATGGCTACACCTTC.